The 5 T cell receptor beta chains in this list originate from one sample, sequenced in a study of blood T cells in healthy people across ages. Using a J-beta primer mix together with a sample-barcoded 5' primer, a second PCR was run for roughly 7 to 11 cycles. Using its own MiXCR run on the 5' RACE reads, TCRdb lists one record per CDR3 protein. This sample has some 1.4 million distinct CDR3 sequences, with roughly 40% found just once. Input material: blood. Receptors originate from a woman between 18 and 29 years old in good health.

The rearrangement links TRBV5-1 to TRBJ2-3, with 11 bases matching TRBD2. The CDR3 runs to 16 residues. Germline assignment: CDR1 SGHRS and CDR2 YFSETQ. V shed 0 bases and J 4 bases; nucleotides not matched to a gene: 4. CDR3 protein: CASSLVAGGPADTQYF. CDR3 nucleotides: TGCGCCAGCAGCTTGGTAGCGGGGGGGCCGGCAGATACGCAGTATTTT.

V is TRBV7-6 and J is TRBJ1-2; D might be TRBD1 (5 bases). This CDR3 is built from 16 residues. The germline V gene has CDR1 SGHVS and CDR2 FNYEAQ. Trimming took 5 bases from V and 0 from J, leaving 16 bases between them. CDR3 nucleotide sequence: TGTGCCAGCAGCGGAGGGACGGGGAAAGCTAACTATGGCTACACCTTC. Translated: CASSGGTGKANYGYTF.

This clonotype was seen only a few times. The rearrangement links TRBV27 to TRBJ2-3; D perhaps matches TRBD1 (6 bases). V lost 2 bases, J lost 11 bases, and 20 bases lay in between. This CDR3 has 15 amino acids. Germline V gene lookup returns CDR1 MNHEY and CDR2 SMNVEV (reference sequence). The CDR3 loop is CASSLEGGRSFWQYF. Here the CDR3 DNA reads TGTGCCAGCAGTTTAGAAGGGGGACGATCATTCTGGCAGTATTTT.

V gene TRBV6-6 combines with J gene TRBJ1-2, with D maybe TRBD1 (6 bases). Germline V gene data show CDR1 as MNHNY and CDR2 as SVGAGI (reference sequence). Trimming shortened V by 6 bases and J by 6 bases, and 14 bases separated the two germline ends. The CDR3 runs 13 residues. The DNA for the CDR3 is TGTGCCAGCAGCCTGTGGGGGCGAGATGGCTACACCTTC. This translates into CASSLWGRDGYTF.

The V call is TRBV20-1, the J call TRBJ1-2; 7 nucleotides agree with TRBD1. Germline V gene sequence: CDR1 DFQATT, CDR2 SNEGSKA (reference sequence). The V segment lost 3 bases and the J segment 3 bases; nucleotides outside the gene matches: 4. The CDR3 is 13 amino acids. CDR3 in DNA: TGCAGTGCTAGGCACAGGGGTGACTATGGCTACACCTTC. Translated: CSARHRGDYGYTF.